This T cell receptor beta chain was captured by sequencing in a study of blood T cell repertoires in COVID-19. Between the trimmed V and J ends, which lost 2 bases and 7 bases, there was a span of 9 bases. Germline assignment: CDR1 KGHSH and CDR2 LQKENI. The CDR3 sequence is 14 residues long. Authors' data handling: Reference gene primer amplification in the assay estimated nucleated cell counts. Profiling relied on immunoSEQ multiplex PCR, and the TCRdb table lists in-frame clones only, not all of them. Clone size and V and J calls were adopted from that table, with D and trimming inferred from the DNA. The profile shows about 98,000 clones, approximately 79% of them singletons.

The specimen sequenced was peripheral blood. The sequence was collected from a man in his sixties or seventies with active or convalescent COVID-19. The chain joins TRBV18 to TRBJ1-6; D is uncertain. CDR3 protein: CASSPSKQNSPLHF. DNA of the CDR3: TGTGCCAGCTCACCAAGTAAACAGAATTCACCCCTCCACTTT.